Presented here are 14 T cell receptor beta chains from one specimen sequenced in a study of T cell responses to AZD1222 COVID-19 vaccine. TCRdb's table, derived via immunoSEQ multiplex PCR, lists solely in-frame clones and lacks some. The sample gives 91,000 or so clones, roughly nine tenths of which show up once; 3.1% is in the top ten. Sample: peripheral blood, taken 28 days after the second AZD1222 dose. All receptors come from an adult who received the AZD1222 COVID-19 vaccine.

The chain combines TRBV6-1 with TRBJ2-1, with TRBD2 identical over 10 bases. The CDR3 covers 15 residues. Germline values: CDR1 MNHNS, CDR2 SASEGT. Trimming took 3 bases from V and 9 from J; bases not matched to a gene: 8. CDR3 sequence (DNA): TGTGCCAGCAGTGAGTTGTCGGGACTAGCGTCTGAGCAGTTCTTC. This sequence encodes CASSELSGLASEQFF.

The V gene is TRBV25-1, the J gene TRBJ1-2, with a possible D match to TRBD1 (6 bases). This CDR3 is 12 amino acids long. In germline, CDR1 is MGHDK, CDR2 SYGVNS. Between the trimmed V and J ends, which lost 8 bases and 4 bases, there was a span of 11 bases. The CDR3: CASRGHTYGYTF. As DNA, the CDR3 is TGTGCCAGCCGGGGACATACCTATGGCTACACCTTC.

The V call is TRBV6-5, the J call TRBJ2-4; the D gene is possibly TRBD1 (6 bases). Trimming took 6 bases from V and 4 from J, leaving 10 bases between them. From germline, CDR1 is MNHEY and CDR2 SVGAGI. The CDR3 is 13 amino acids. In DNA form, the CDR3 reads TGTGCCAGCAGACAGGGTGGAAAAAACATTCAGTACTTC. This encodes CASRQGGKNIQYF.

The rearrangement links TRBV28 to TRBJ1-5, with a tentative D call TRBD1 (6 bases). The CDR3 length is 15 residues. In germline, CDR1 is MDHEN, CDR2 SYDVKM. V was trimmed by 2 bases and J by 6 bases, leaving 14 bases between them. CDR3 DNA: TGTGCCAGCAGTTTAAGGCAGGGGAAGCCTCAGCCCCAGCATTTT. Residues: CASSLRQGKPQPQHF.

The rearrangement uses TRBV6-6 and TRBJ1-2, with D uncertain. Trimming took off 5 bases at V and 4 bases at J, with 8 bases between the two ends. The CDR3 loop spans 12 amino acids. Germline values: CDR1 MNHNY, CDR2 SVGAGI (reference sequence). The CDR3 DNA follows: TGTGCCAGCAGTGCGGACGCCTATGGCTACACCTTC. Amino acid sequence: CASSADAYGYTF.

This chain links TRBV14 with TRBJ1-3; a weak D match, TRBD1 (5 bases). CDR1 is SGHDN and CDR2 is FVKESK in the germline V gene. Trimming removed 1 base at V and 7 bases at J, with 11 bases between. The CDR3 has 14 residues. In nucleotides, the CDR3 is TGTGCCAGCAGCCAAGTCTCAGGGTGGAACACCATATATTTT. Amino acid sequence: CASSQVSGWNTIYF.

The V call is TRBV30, the J call TRBJ1-3; 8 bases map to TRBD1. Germline CDR1 and CDR2: GTSNPN and SVGIG (reference sequence). Losses at the gene ends were 4 bases for V and 7 bases for J; bases not matched to a gene: 9. CDR3 length equals 14 residues. Here the CDR3 reads CAWMWGRGRNTIYF. CDR3 nucleotides: TGTGCCTGGATGTGGGGCAGGGGGCGGAACACCATATATTTT. The variable domain in full, with the rest retrieved from reference TRBV30 and TRBJ1-3, is SQTIHQWPATLVQPVGSPLSLECTVEGTSNPNLYWYRQAAGRGLQLLFYSVGIGQISSEVPQNLSASRPQDRQFILSSKKLLLSDSGFYLCAWMWGRGRNTIYFGEGSWLTVV.

The chain has TRBV9 and TRBJ2-3; D gene unclear. CDR3 length equals 16 residues. Germline loops: CDR1 SGDLS, CDR2 YYNGEE. Trimming removed 0 bases at V and 5 bases at J, with 16 bases between. CDR3 DNA sequence: TGTGCCAGCAGCGTAGCCCGGTCTAGTCGTGGAGATACGCAGTATTTT. Protein sequence: CASSVARSSRGDTQYF.

The CDR3 region has the DNA TGCGCCAGCAGCGCTGGTCTATGGCAGACCAACACTGAAGCTTTCTTT. Protein sequence: CASSAGLWQTNTEAFF. This rearrangement joins TRBV5-1 to TRBJ1-1; D not resolved. The CDR3 has 16 amino acids. In germline, CDR1 is SGHRS, CDR2 YFSETQ. Trimming cost V 4 bases and J 2 bases, with 18 bases left between them.

V usage is TRBV29-1 and J usage is TRBJ2-3; D tentatively fits TRBD1 or TRBD2 (5 bases each). There are 15 residues in the CDR3. V dropped 6 bases and J dropped 4 bases, with 20 bases sitting between them. Germline V lookup: CDR1 SQVTM, CDR2 ANQGSEA. CDR3 loop: CSVNPGPSVSDTQYF. DNA for the CDR3: TGCAGCGTCAACCCGGGACCCTCCGTTTCAGATACGCAGTATTTT.

The gene calls are TRBV19 and TRBJ1-5; no clear D. CDR1 is LNHDA and CDR2 is SQIVND in the germline V gene (reference sequence). This CDR3 is 13 amino acids long. Trimming pared 7 bases from V and 7 bases from J, leaving 14 bases between. The CDR3 here is CASTLVVGQPQHF. The CDR3 DNA sequence: TGTGCCAGTACCCTAGTAGTCGGCCAGCCCCAGCATTTT.

The CDR3 sequence is CASSLAGGSYEQYF. The CDR3 DNA reads as TGTGCCAGCAGCTTGGCCGGGGGCTCCTACGAGCAGTACTTC. The J gene is TRBJ2-7, the V gene TRBV5-6; tentative D call: TRBD2 (6 bases). Per the germline V gene, CDR1 is SGHDT and CDR2 is YYEEEE. CDR3 length equals 14 residues. With 0 bases removed from V and 0 bases from J, the gap between germline ends came to 7 bases.

V usage is TRBV5-1 and J usage is TRBJ2-2; D is undetermined. Germline CDR1 reads SGHRS; CDR2 reads YFSETQ. There are 16 residues in the CDR3. Between the trimmed V and J ends, which lost 4 bases and 4 bases, there was a span of 17 bases. CDR3 loop: CASSPGRRQVTGELFF. The DNA for the CDR3 is TGCGCCAGCAGCCCAGGCAGGAGACAAGTCACCGGGGAGCTGTTTTTT.

The CDR3 sequence: CASSFLAEARYGYTF. DNA of the CDR3: TGTGCCAGCAGTTTCTTGGCGGAGGCACGGTATGGCTACACCTTC. The V gene is TRBV28, the J gene TRBJ1-2; D is uncertain. V lost 3 bases and J 5 bases, leaving 16 bases between the germline ends. In germline, CDR1 is MDHEN, CDR2 SYDVKM. This CDR3 is 15 amino acids long.